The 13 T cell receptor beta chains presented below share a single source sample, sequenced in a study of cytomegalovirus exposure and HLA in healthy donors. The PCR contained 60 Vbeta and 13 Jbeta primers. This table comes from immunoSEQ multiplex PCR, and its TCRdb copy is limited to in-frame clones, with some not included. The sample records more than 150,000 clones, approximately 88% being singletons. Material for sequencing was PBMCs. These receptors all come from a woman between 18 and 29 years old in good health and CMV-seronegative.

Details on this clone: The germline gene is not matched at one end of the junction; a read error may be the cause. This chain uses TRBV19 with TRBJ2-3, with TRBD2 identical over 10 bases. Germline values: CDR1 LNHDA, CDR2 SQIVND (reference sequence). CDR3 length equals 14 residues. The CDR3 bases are TGTGCCAGTAGTATGGGGACTAGCGTCCCCCTGTACCATTTT. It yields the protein CASSMGTSVPLYHF.

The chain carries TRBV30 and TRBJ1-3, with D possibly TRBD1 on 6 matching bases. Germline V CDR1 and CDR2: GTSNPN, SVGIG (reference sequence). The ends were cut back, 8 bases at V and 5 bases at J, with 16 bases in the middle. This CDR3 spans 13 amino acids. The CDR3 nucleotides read TGTGCCACCGGTCGACAGGCTCGAAACACCATATATTTT. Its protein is CATGRQARNTIYF.

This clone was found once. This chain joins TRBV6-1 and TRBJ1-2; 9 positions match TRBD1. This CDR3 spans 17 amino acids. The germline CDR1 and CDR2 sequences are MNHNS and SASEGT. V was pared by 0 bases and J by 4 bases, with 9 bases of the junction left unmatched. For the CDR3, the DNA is TGTGCCAGCAGTGAAGCTCCCGGGACAGGGCAATTCTATGGCTACACCTTC. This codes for CASSEAPGTGQFYGYTF.

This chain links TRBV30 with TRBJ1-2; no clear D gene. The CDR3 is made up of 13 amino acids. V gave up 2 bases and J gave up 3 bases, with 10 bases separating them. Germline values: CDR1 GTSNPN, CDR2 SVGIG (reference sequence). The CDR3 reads CAWSIDGYYGYTF. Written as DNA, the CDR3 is TGTGCCTGGAGTATCGACGGGTACTATGGCTACACCTTC.

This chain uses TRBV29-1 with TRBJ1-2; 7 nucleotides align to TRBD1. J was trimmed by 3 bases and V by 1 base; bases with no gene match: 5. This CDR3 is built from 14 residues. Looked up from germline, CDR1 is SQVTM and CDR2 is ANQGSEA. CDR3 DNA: TGCAGCGTTGAAGCGAGGGGGCGAGACTATGGCTACACCTTC. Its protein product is CSVEARGRDYGYTF.

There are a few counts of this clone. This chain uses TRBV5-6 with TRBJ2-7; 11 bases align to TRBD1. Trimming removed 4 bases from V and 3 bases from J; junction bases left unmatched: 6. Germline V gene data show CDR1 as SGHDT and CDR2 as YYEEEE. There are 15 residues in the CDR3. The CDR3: CASSLPGQGVYEQYF. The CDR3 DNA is TGTGCCAGCAGCCTACCGGGACAGGGGGTCTACGAGCAGTACTTC.

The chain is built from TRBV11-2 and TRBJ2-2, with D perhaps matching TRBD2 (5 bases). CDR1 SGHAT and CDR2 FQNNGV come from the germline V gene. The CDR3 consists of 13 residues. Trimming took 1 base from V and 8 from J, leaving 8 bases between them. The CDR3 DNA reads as TGTGCCAGCAGCTTAGGGAGGACGGGGGAGCTGTTTTTT. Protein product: CASSLGRTGELFF. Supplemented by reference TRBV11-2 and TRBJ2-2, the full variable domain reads EAGVAQSPRYKIIEKRQSVAFWCNPISGHATLYWYQQILGQGPKLLIQFQNNGVVDDSQLPKDRFSAERLKGVDSTLKIQPAKLEDSAVYLCASSLGRTGELFFGEGSRLTVL.

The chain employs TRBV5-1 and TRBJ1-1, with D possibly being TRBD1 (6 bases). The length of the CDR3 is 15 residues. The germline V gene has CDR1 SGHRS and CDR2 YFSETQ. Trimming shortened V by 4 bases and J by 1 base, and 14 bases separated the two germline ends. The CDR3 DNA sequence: TGCGCCAGCAGCGCCTTGGGACAAGGGAACACTGAAGCTTTCTTT. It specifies CASSALGQGNTEAFF.

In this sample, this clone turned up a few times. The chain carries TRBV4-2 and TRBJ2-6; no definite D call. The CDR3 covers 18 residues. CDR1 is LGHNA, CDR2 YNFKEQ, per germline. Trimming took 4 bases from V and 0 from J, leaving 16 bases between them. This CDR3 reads CASSRLSDGFSGANVLTF. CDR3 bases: TGTGCCAGCAGCCGATTATCCGATGGCTTCTCTGGGGCCAACGTCCTGACTTTC.

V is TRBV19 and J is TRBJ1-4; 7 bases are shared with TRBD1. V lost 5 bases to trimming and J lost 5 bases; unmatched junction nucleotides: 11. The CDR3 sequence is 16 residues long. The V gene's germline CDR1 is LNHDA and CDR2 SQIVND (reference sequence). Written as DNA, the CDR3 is TGTGCCAGTAGTCAGAGGGCCGACAGGGCAAATGAAAAACTGTTTTTT. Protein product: CASSQRADRANEKLFF.

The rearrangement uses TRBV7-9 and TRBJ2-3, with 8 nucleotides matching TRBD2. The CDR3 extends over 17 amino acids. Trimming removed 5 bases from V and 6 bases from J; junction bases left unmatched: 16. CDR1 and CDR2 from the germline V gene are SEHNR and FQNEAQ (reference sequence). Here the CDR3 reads CASSAATLAGLADTQYF. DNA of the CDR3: TGTGCCAGCAGCGCCGCAACTTTAGCGGGGTTGGCCGATACGCAGTATTTT. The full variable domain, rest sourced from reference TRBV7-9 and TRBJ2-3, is DTGVSQNPRHKITKRGQNVTFRCDPISEHNRLYWYRQTLGQGPEFLTYFQNEAQLEKSRLLSDRFSAERPKGSFSTLEIQRTEQGDSAMYLCASSAATLAGLADTQYFGPGTRLTVL.

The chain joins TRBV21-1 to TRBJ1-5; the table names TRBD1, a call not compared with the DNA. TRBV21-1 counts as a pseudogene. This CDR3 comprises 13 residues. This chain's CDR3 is CASRRTGEQPQHF. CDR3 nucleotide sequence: TGTGCCAGCAGAAGGACAGGGGAACAGCCCCAGCATTTT.

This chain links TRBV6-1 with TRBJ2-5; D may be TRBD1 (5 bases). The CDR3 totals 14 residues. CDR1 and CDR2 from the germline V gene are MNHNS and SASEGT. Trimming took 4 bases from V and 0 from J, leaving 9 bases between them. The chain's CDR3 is CASSVQGYQETQYF. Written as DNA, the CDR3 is TGTGCCAGCAGTGTGCAGGGCTACCAAGAGACCCAGTACTTC.